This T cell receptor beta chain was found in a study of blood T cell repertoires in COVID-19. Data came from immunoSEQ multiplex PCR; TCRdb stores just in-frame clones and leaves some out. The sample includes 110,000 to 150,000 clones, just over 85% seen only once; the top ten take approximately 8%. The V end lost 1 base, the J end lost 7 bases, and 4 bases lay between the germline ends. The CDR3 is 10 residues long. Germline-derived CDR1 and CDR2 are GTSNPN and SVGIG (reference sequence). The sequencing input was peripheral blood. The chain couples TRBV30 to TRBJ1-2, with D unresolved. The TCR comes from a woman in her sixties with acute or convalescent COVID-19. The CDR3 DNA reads TGTGCCTGGAGTGCGGGTGGCTACACCTTC. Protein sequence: CAWSAGGYTF.